These 23 T cell receptor beta chains came from one sample sequenced in a study of Graves' ophthalmopathy and Graves' hyperthyroidism. As the template, RNA transcripts were used to amplify TCR beta CDR3 regions. The first-round RT-PCR employed HTBI primers together with the Qiagen OneStep RT-PCR kit. A multiplex PCR was then performed as the second round. TCRdb reanalysed the multiplex PCR reads using MiXCR and keeps one entry per CDR3 protein. The sample gives 900,000 to 1,200,000 distinct CDR3 sequences, less than 45% of which show up once; over 8.5% is in the top ten. The sample taken for sequencing was peripheral blood or thyroid tissue (not recorded which). Receptors originate from an adult man with Graves' hyperthyroidism.

There are many counts of this clonotype. This chain joins TRBV11-2 and TRBJ2-2, with D hard to call. Trimming took 4 bases from V and 5 from J, leaving 17 bases between them. CDR3 length: 16 residues. Germline V lookup: CDR1 SGHAT, CDR2 FQNNGV. The CDR3 DNA sequence: TGTGCCAGCAGCTCTCAGAGGAAGGCCCGAACCGGGGAGCTGTTTTTT. Its translation is CASSSQRKARTGELFF.

This clonotype has just a few counts. The V call is TRBV7-8, the J call TRBJ1-1, with D possibly being TRBD1 (6 bases). Trimming shortened V by 1 base and J by 1 base, and 16 bases separated the two germline ends. The CDR3 has 17 residues. From germline, CDR1 is SGHVS and CDR2 FQNEAQ. CDR3: CASSLVTATGANTEAFF. In nucleotides, the CDR3 is TGTGCCAGCAGCTTAGTTACAGCGACAGGTGCGAACACTGAAGCTTTCTTT.

The chain is built from TRBV29-1 and TRBJ2-7; TRBD2 might be the D (6 bases). The CDR3 covers 12 residues. V was cut by 4 bases and J by 6 bases, with 13 bases left in between. Germline assignment: CDR1 SQVTM and CDR2 ANQGSEA. For the CDR3, the DNA is TGCAGCGTTGCGGAGGGAACTAGCGAGCAGTACTTC. This encodes CSVAEGTSEQYF.

CDR3 sequence (DNA): TGTGCCATCAGTGAGTCCAGCTACAACACCGGGGAGCTGTTTTTT. It codes for CAISESSYNTGELFF. The V call is TRBV10-3, the J call TRBJ2-2; D remains unclear. Germline lookup yields CDR1 ENHRY and CDR2 SYGVKD. The length of the CDR3 is 15 residues. Trimming left V 0 bases short and J 2 bases short, with 7 bases between.

This clonotype was detected ten times or more. The chain is built from TRBV7-9 and TRBJ1-4; possibly TRBD1 for D (5 bases). The CDR3 is made up of 12 amino acids. CDR1 SEHNR and CDR2 FQNEAQ come from the germline V gene (reference sequence). Trimming took off 5 bases at V and 8 bases at J, with 9 bases between the two ends. CDR3 sequence: CASSQQGEKLFF. The CDR3, as DNA: TGTGCCAGCAGCCAGCAGGGAGAAAAACTGTTTTTT.

The chain employs TRBV19 and TRBJ1-1, with 7 nucleotides matching TRBD1. The germline V gene encodes CDR1 LNHDA and CDR2 SQIVND (reference sequence). Germline trimming cut 6 bases from V and 2 bases from J; bases unmatched to any gene: 6. This CDR3 region has 14 residues. CDR3 nucleotide sequence: TGTGCCAGTAGGGGTCGACAGGGCAACACTGAAGCTTTCTTT. Its protein is CASRGRQGNTEAFF. Drawing the rest from reference TRBV19 and TRBJ1-1, the complete variable domain is DGGITQSPKYLFRKEGQNVTLSCEQNLNHDAMYWYRQDPGQGLRLIYYSQIVNDFQKGDIAEGYSVSREKKESFPLTVTSAQKNPTAFYLCASRGRQGNTEAFFGQGTRLTVV.

V is TRBV27 and J is TRBJ2-2; D possibly corresponds to TRBD2 (5 bases). The germline gives CDR1 MNHEY, CDR2 SMNVEV (reference sequence). This CDR3 spans 16 amino acids. V lost 6 bases and J lost 1, with 15 bases in between. The CDR3 loop reads CASREFGILNTGELFF. In DNA form, the CDR3 reads TGTGCCAGCAGGGAATTCGGGATTCTGAACACCGGGGAGCTGTTTTTT.

V is TRBV25-1 and J is TRBJ2-7; D may be TRBD1 or TRBD2 (5 bases each). With 4 bases removed from V and 5 bases from J, the gap between germline ends came to 21 bases. CDR3 length: 16 amino acids. Germline-derived CDR1 and CDR2 are MGHDK and SYGVNS. This chain's CDR3 is CASSAHPGTGRNEQYF. Here the CDR3 DNA reads TGTGCCAGCAGTGCGCACCCCGGGACGGGGCGGAACGAGCAGTACTTC.

The V and J genes are TRBV20-1 and TRBJ1-3; D is perhaps TRBD1 (5 bases). CDR3 length: 16 amino acids. CDR1 DFQATT and CDR2 SNEGSKA come from the germline V gene (reference sequence). V lost 6 bases and J lost 1, with 19 bases in between. The CDR3 region is CSAQGQGFWSGNTIYF. The CDR3 DNA follows: TGCAGTGCCCAGGGCCAGGGTTTTTGGTCTGGAAACACCATATATTTT.

The CDR3, as DNA: TGTGCCATCAGTGAGTCGGCAGGGGCCTTGAACACTGAAGCTTTCTTT. As protein: CAISESAGALNTEAFF. The chain recombines TRBV10-3 with TRBJ1-1, with D tentatively TRBD1 (6 bases). CDR1 is ENHRY and CDR2 is SYGVKD in the germline V gene. V was shortened by 0 bases and J by 0 bases, with 11 bases between the two germline ends. This CDR3 comprises 16 residues.

With respect to this clonotype: A much larger clonotype is one base distant, so this may be a read error. The chain recombines TRBV5-1 with TRBJ2-2; a possible D gene is TRBD2 (5 bases). The CDR3 sequence is 16 residues long. Per germline, CDR1 SGHRS and CDR2 YFSETQ. Here the CDR3 DNA reads TGCGCCGGCAGCAGCGGATTGGGATTATTGGCCGGGGAGCTGTTTTTT. It yields the protein CAGSSGLGLLAGELFF.

The chain carries TRBV6-6 and TRBJ2-7; possible D gene TRBD1, 5 bases. The germline gives CDR1 MNHNY, CDR2 SVGAGI (reference sequence). This CDR3 comprises 12 residues. Trimming removed 7 bases from V and 4 bases from J, with 11 bases in between. CDR3 sequence (DNA): TGTGCCAGCACTACAGGATTGTACGAGCAGTACTTC. Translated: CASTTGLYEQYF.

This clonotype was seen repeatedly, ten times or more. The junction differs from germline at one of its ends, possibly a read error. The CDR3 sequence: CASSFGGGRDF. DNA for the CDR3: TGTGCCAGCAGTTTTGGAGGGGGCCGAGACTTC. The chain links TRBV12-3 or TRBV12-4 to TRBJ2-7; a weak D match, TRBD1 (7 bases). The CDR3 is 11 amino acids.

V usage is TRBV7-2 and J usage is TRBJ2-2, with TRBD2 matching 11 bases. Germline trimming cut 5 bases from V and 3 bases from J; bases unmatched to any gene: 5. Germline lookup yields CDR1 SGHTA and CDR2 FQGNSA. The CDR3 spans 16 residues. The CDR3 loop reads CASSRGTSGYTGELFF. In DNA form, the CDR3 reads TGTGCCAGCAGCCGCGGGACTAGCGGATACACCGGGGAGCTGTTTTTT.

This clonotype occurred many times. The genes are TRBV7-8 and TRBJ1-3, with D possibly TRBD1 on 5 matching bases. The germline V and J ends were trimmed by 7 bases and 4 bases, with 14 bases remaining between them. CDR3 length: 14 residues. Germline V CDR1 and CDR2: SGHVS, FQNEAQ. The CDR3 bases are TGTGCCAGCAACGAAGGGACTCGGGGAAACACCATATATTTT. Its translation: CASNEGTRGNTIYF.

This clonotype was seen just once. The chain carries TRBV10-3 and TRBJ1-2; 8 nucleotides align to TRBD1. This CDR3 is 15 amino acids long. V gave up 6 bases and J gave up 0 bases; unmatched junction bases: 6. Germline V CDR1 and CDR2: ENHRY, SYGVKD. CDR3 loop: CAISEADRANYGYTF. Written as DNA, the CDR3 is TGTGCCATCAGCGAAGCGGACAGGGCTAACTATGGCTACACCTTC.

This clonotype was recorded at least ten times. This sequence joins TRBV15 and TRBJ2-7, with D possibly matching TRBD1 (6 bases). V gave up 5 bases and J gave up 4 bases, with 24 bases separating them. Germline CDR1 and CDR2: LNHNV and YYDKDF (reference sequence). The CDR3 covers 17 residues. CDR3 amino acids: CATSSIPGQTNIYEQYF. As DNA, the CDR3 is TGTGCCACCAGCTCGATCCCAGGACAGACGAATATTTACGAGCAGTACTTC.

The chain is built from TRBV7-9 and TRBJ2-7; perhaps TRBD1 as D (5 bases). Deletions cut 2 bases from V and 2 bases from J, with 13 bases between. The CDR3 is made up of 15 amino acids. Germline V gene lookup returns CDR1 SEHNR and CDR2 FQNEAQ (reference sequence). The CDR3 DNA follows: TGTGCCAGCAGCTTAAGGGCGACAGCTACCTACGAGCAGTACTTC. As protein: CASSLRATATYEQYF.

This clonotype was picked up a small number of times. This chain joins TRBV7-2 and TRBJ2-3, with D possibly being TRBD2 (5 bases). The length of the CDR3 is 14 residues. V was trimmed by 4 bases and J by 4 bases, leaving 12 bases between them. CDR1 SGHTA and CDR2 FQGNSA come from the germline V gene. The CDR3 protein is CASSYSGVSDTQYF. The DNA of the CDR3 is TGTGCCAGCAGCTACTCCGGGGTATCAGATACGCAGTATTTT.

V usage is TRBV20-1 and J usage is TRBJ1-1; tentatively, D is TRBD1 (5 bases). This CDR3 spans 12 amino acids. From germline, CDR1 is DFQATT and CDR2 SNEGSKA (reference sequence). V lost 4 bases and J lost 8, with 14 bases in between. Here the CDR3 reads CSATERGLEAFF. Written as DNA, the CDR3 is TGCAGTGCTACCGAGAGGGGCCTAGAAGCTTTCTTT.

About this clonotype: This likely stems from a read error, as it lies one base from a far larger clone. The chain has TRBV7-8 and TRBJ2-2; TRBD2 is a possible D gene (5 bases). Germline CDR1 and CDR2: SGHVS and FQNEAQ. The CDR3 contains 14 residues. In DNA, the CDR3 is TGTGCCAGCAGCGTTACGGGGAACACCGGGGAGCTGATTTTT. As protein: CASSVTGNTGELIF.

The CDR3, as DNA: TGTGCCAGCAGCCCTATAGGAATAGGGATCGGGGAAGAGACCCAGTACTTC. It yields the protein CASSPIGIGIGEETQYF. The chain carries TRBV7-9 and TRBJ2-5; a weak D match, TRBD2 (5 bases). In germline, CDR1 is SEHNR, CDR2 FQNEAQ (reference sequence). The V end lost 5 bases, the J end lost 3 bases, and 22 bases lay between the germline ends. The CDR3 has 17 residues.

This clonotype was observed at least ten times. V and J are TRBV10-3 and TRBJ2-2; 8 bases are shared with TRBD1. The junction had 9 bases not matched to a gene; V was cut back by 4 bases and J by 5 bases. Germline values: CDR1 ENHRY, CDR2 SYGVKD. CDR3 size: 16 residues. CDR3 residues: CAISAGQGLSTGELFF. The CDR3 DNA sequence: TGTGCCATCAGTGCAGGACAGGGTTTGAGTACCGGGGAGCTGTTTTTT.